A single sample gave rise to the 32 T cell receptor beta chains below, sequenced in a study of shared clonotypes between healthy human individuals. Data came from immunoSEQ multiplex PCR; TCRdb stores just in-frame clones and leaves some out. The sample has roughly 720,000 clones; around 91% are singletons. What was sequenced was memory CD8+ T cells from PBMCs. Subset indicated: CD45RO+ cells pooled with CCR7-negative TemRA cells. The receptors come from a young man in good health. Some clones in this sample may be carry-over from other donors' samples.

The CDR3 reads CASQDRFSYEQYF. The CDR3 DNA sequence: TGTGCCAGTCAGGACAGGTTCTCCTACGAGCAGTACTTC. J is TRBJ2-7 and V is TRBV9, with TRBD1 matching over 7 bases. CDR1 SGDLS and CDR2 YYNGEE come from the germline V gene. The CDR3 runs to 13 residues. V lost 8 bases, J lost 0 bases, and 5 bases stayed unmatched.

J is TRBJ1-2 and V is TRBV4-1, with 7 bases aligning to TRBD1. Germline CDR1 and CDR2: MGHRA and YSYEKL. V was clipped by 1 base and J by 0 bases; unmatched bases: 14. The CDR3 is made up of 19 amino acids. CDR3 in amino acids: CASSQVNLGTANTNYGYTF. The CDR3 nucleotides read TGCGCCAGCAGCCAAGTTAACCTTGGGACAGCCAACACTAACTATGGCTACACCTTC.

V gene TRBV9 combines with J gene TRBJ1-2; 7 bases match TRBD1. The germline V gene has CDR1 SGDLS and CDR2 YYNGEE. The CDR3 extends over 16 amino acids. V trimming: 2 bases; J trimming: 4 bases; junction bases outside the gene matches: 11. CDR3 sequence reads: CASSVSPTGEGYGYTF. The CDR3, as DNA: TGTGCCAGCAGCGTGAGTCCAACAGGGGAAGGCTATGGCTACACCTTC.

The chain links TRBV10-3 to TRBJ1-1; the D is unclear. V shed 4 bases and J shed 0 bases, with 15 bases lying between them. This CDR3 comprises 16 residues. The germline gives CDR1 ENHRY, CDR2 SYGVKD. The CDR3, as DNA: TGTGCCATCAGTGGAGGACGGTGGCAGATGAACACTGAAGCTTTCTTT. It is translated as CAISGGRWQMNTEAFF.

The chain recombines TRBV27 with TRBJ2-2; 10 positions match TRBD2. The J segment lost 7 bases and the V segment lost 4 bases, leaving 9 bases of the junction unmatched. This CDR3 comprises 16 residues. Per germline, CDR1 MNHEY and CDR2 SMNVEV (reference sequence). The CDR3 DNA reads as TGTGCCAGCAGTTCCCCAGCGGGAGGGCGGGGCGGGGAGCTGTTTTTT. This translates into CASSSPAGGRGGELFF.

The genes are TRBV15 and TRBJ2-1, with a weak D call TRBD2 (5 bases). The CDR3 is 14 amino acids. V was clipped by 4 bases and J by 9 bases, with 16 bases between them. The germline CDR1 and CDR2 sequences are LNHNV and YYDKDF (reference sequence). The CDR3 DNA reads TGTGCCACCAGCATTCTTAGTGGGAGCATTGAGCAGTTCTTC. This sequence encodes CATSILSGSIEQFF.

Here the CDR3 DNA reads TGTGCCAGCAGCTTGGGGACAGGGACCTATGGCTACACCTTC. This sequence encodes CASSLGTGTYGYTF. This chain connects TRBV5-4 to TRBJ1-2; 8 nucleotides agree with TRBD1. The CDR3 is made up of 14 amino acids. The V segment lost 0 bases and the J segment 4 bases; nucleotides outside the gene matches: 2. CDR1 and CDR2 from the germline V gene are SGHNT and YYREEE (reference sequence).

The chain joins TRBV7-8 to TRBJ1-4; D possibly corresponds to TRBD1 (5 bases). Between the trimmed V and J ends, which lost 3 bases and 8 bases, there was a span of 13 bases. CDR1 is SGHVS, CDR2 FQNEAQ, per germline. The length of the CDR3 is 14 residues. CDR3 bases: TGTGCCAGCAGCTTTCTTCCAGGGTACGAAAAACTGTTTTTT. Amino acids: CASSFLPGYEKLFF.

Comment on this clone: A junction boundary mismatches the germline segment, possibly from a read error. This chain joins TRBV19 and TRBJ2-7, with 9 bases aligning to TRBD2. The CDR3 is 15 amino acids. CDR1 LNHDA and CDR2 SQIVND come from the germline V gene (reference sequence). The CDR3 loop is CASSRTGTSSHEQYF. DNA for the CDR3: TGTGCCAGTAGCCGAACCGGGACTAGCTCCCACGAGCAGTACTTC. Full variable domain (remainder filled in from reference TRBV19 and TRBJ2-7): DGGITQSPKYLFRKEGQNVTLSCEQNLNHDAMYWYRQDPGQGLRLIYYSQIVNDFQKGDIAEGYSVSREKKESFPLTVTSAQKNPTAFYLCASSRTGTSSHEQYFGPGTRLTVT.

This chain joins TRBV2 and TRBJ1-5; 8 bases line up with TRBD1. The V segment lost 4 bases and the J segment 5 bases; nucleotides outside the gene matches: 7. CDR1 and CDR2 (germline): SNHLY, FYNNEI. The CDR3 runs to 15 residues. The DNA of the CDR3 is TGTGCCAGCAGTGCACTTGGACAGGGAGATCAGCCCCAGCATTTT. Translation: CASSALGQGDQPQHF.

J is TRBJ2-1 and V is TRBV4-3; no reliable D call. Trimming took 4 bases from V and 4 from J, leaving 14 bases between them. CDR3 length: 15 residues. Germline V gene sequence: CDR1 LGHNA, CDR2 YSLEER. The CDR3 region is CASSLGSTGYNEQFF. The CDR3 DNA reads TGCGCCAGCAGCCTAGGGTCGACCGGGTACAATGAGCAGTTCTTC.

This clone came up once. The chain is built from TRBV27 and TRBJ2-6; 8 bases fit TRBD1. Per the germline V gene, CDR1 is MNHEY and CDR2 is SMNVEV (reference sequence). V lost 2 bases to trimming and J lost 0 bases; unmatched junction nucleotides: 9. The CDR3 has 19 residues. As DNA, the CDR3 is TGTGCCAGCAGTTTACTCCCCGGACAGGGCAGCTCTGGGGCCAACGTCCTGACTTTC. It translates to CASSLLPGQGSSGANVLTF.

The chain has TRBV2 and TRBJ1-5, with D hard to call. CDR1 and CDR2 (germline): SNHLY, FYNNEI. The CDR3 is made up of 15 amino acids. V shed 6 bases and J shed 5 bases, with 17 bases lying between them. The CDR3 DNA reads as TGTGCCAGCAGAGCCCCCACAAACGGGTATCAGCCCCAGCATTTT. Amino acid sequence: CASRAPTNGYQPQHF. The full variable domain, rest sourced from reference TRBV2 and TRBJ1-5, is EPEVTQTPSHQVTQMGQEVILRCVPISNHLYFYWYRQILGQKVEFLVSFYNNEISEKSEIFDDQFSVERPDGSNFTLKIRSTKLEDSAMYFCASRAPTNGYQPQHFGDGTRLSIL.

There are a few counts of this clone. The chain carries TRBV30 and TRBJ2-7, with a tentative D call TRBD2 (5 bases). The germline CDR1 and CDR2 sequences are GTSNPN and SVGIG (reference sequence). Trimming took off 0 bases at V and 3 bases at J, with 9 bases between the two ends. This CDR3 is built from 13 residues. This CDR3 is CAWSVAAVYEQYF. As DNA, the CDR3 is TGTGCCTGGAGTGTAGCGGCAGTCTACGAGCAGTACTTC.

J is TRBJ2-1 and V is TRBV7-9; D call uncertain. The V end lost 4 bases, the J end lost 1 base, and 11 bases lay between the germline ends. Germline values: CDR1 SEHNR, CDR2 FQNEAQ (reference sequence). The CDR3 has 15 amino acids. The CDR3 DNA reads as TGTGCCAGCAGCTCCCCCCAGGTTTCCTACAATGAGCAGTTCTTC. Amino acids: CASSSPQVSYNEQFF.

The CDR3 coding sequence is TGTGCCAGTAAACGGGATAACTATGGCTACACCTTC. Its translation is CASKRDNYGYTF. The gene calls are TRBV27 and TRBJ1-2; D call uncertain. Germline loops: CDR1 MNHEY, CDR2 SMNVEV (reference sequence). The CDR3 spans 12 residues. V lost 9 bases and J lost 1, with 9 bases in between.

V gene TRBV9 combines with J gene TRBJ1-5; D gene uncertain. Trimming stripped 1 base from V and 4 bases from J, with 12 bases between. CDR3 length: 15 residues. Per the germline V gene, CDR1 is SGDLS and CDR2 is YYNGEE. As DNA, the CDR3 is TGTGCCAGCAGCGTATGGGCAAACTCAAATCAGCCCCAGCATTTT. Protein product: CASSVWANSNQPQHF. Full variable domain (rest looked up from reference TRBV9 and TRBJ1-5): DSGVTQTPKHLITATGQRVTLRCSPRSGDLSVYWYQQSLDQGLQFLIQYYNGEERAKGNILERFSAQQFPDLHSELNLSSLELGDSALYFCASSVWANSNQPQHFGDGTRLSIL.

The chain recombines TRBV9 with TRBJ2-5; no clear D. V gave up 0 bases and J gave up 0 bases, with 9 bases separating them. CDR1 is SGDLS and CDR2 is YYNGEE in the germline V gene. The CDR3 consists of 15 residues. The CDR3 DNA sequence: TGTGCCAGCAGCGTAGGCGGATCGAACCAAGAGACCCAGTACTTC. This encodes CASSVGGSNQETQYF. Using reference TRBV9 and TRBJ2-5 for the parts outside the CDR3, the full variable domain is DSGVTQTPKHLITATGQRVTLRCSPRSGDLSVYWYQQSLDQGLQFLIQYYNGEERAKGNILERFSAQQFPDLHSELNLSSLELGDSALYFCASSVGGSNQETQYFGPGTRLLVL.

The V gene is TRBV6-5, the J gene TRBJ2-2, with no clear D. V lost 5 bases and J 5 bases, leaving 6 bases between the germline ends. The CDR3 runs to 12 residues. The germline V gene has CDR1 MNHEY and CDR2 SVGAGI. The CDR3 DNA is TGTGCCAGCAGTCTGACAACCGGGGAGCTGTTTTTT. As protein: CASSLTTGELFF.

The chain combines TRBV9 with TRBJ1-1; 10 bases agree with TRBD1. The germline CDR1 and CDR2 sequences are SGDLS and YYNGEE. This CDR3 is 14 amino acids long. V shed 4 bases, J shed 5 bases, and the junction held 5 bases outside the gene matches. The DNA for the CDR3 is TGTGCCAGCAGCTTCGGACAGGGGGTAACTGAAGCTTTCTTT. It is translated as CASSFGQGVTEAFF.

V and J are TRBV11-3 and TRBJ2-7, with 8 bases identical to TRBD1. J lost 6 bases, V lost 2 bases, and 9 bases had no gene match. Germline V gene sequence: CDR1 SGHNT, CDR2 YENEEA. The CDR3 totals 15 residues. The CDR3 nucleotides read TGTGCCAGCAGCTTATCTCCGACAGGGGCAGCCGAGCAGTACTTC. This encodes CASSLSPTGAAEQYF.

J is TRBJ2-5 and V is TRBV11-2; the D is unclear. The CDR3 runs to 15 residues. Trimming pared 1 base from V and 3 bases from J, leaving 12 bases between. The germline V gene encodes CDR1 SGHAT and CDR2 FQNNGV. In DNA form, the CDR3 reads TGTGCCAGCAGCTTAGGAATCCGGATAAAAGAGACCCAGTACTTC. It codes for CASSLGIRIKETQYF.

The gene calls are TRBV5-1 and TRBJ1-2, with D unresolved. V dropped 4 bases and J dropped 6 bases, with 10 bases sitting between them. This CDR3 contains 12 residues. In germline, CDR1 is SGHRS, CDR2 YFSETQ. CDR3 bases: TGCGCCAGCAGCGCTTATAGGGATGGCTACACCTTC. Translated, it gives CASSAYRDGYTF.

J is TRBJ2-7 and V is TRBV10-2; 10 bases align to TRBD2. The germline gives CDR1 WSHSY, CDR2 SAAADI. The CDR3 has 17 amino acids. J was trimmed by 3 bases and V by 4 bases; bases with no gene match: 12. CDR3 amino acids: CASSAQVTSGLIYEQYF. CDR3 coding DNA: TGCGCCAGCAGTGCCCAAGTGACTAGCGGGCTTATCTACGAGCAGTACTTC.

For this clone: Other DNA sequences within the sample encode an identical CDR3. CDR3 coding DNA: TGTGCCAGCAGTTTGCAAAGCTCCTACAATGAGCAGTTCTTC. Its translation is CASSLQSSYNEQFF. The chain joins TRBV28 to TRBJ2-1; D uncertain. CDR1 is MDHEN and CDR2 is SYDVKM in the germline V gene. V was cut by 3 bases and J by 0 bases, with 6 bases left in between. The CDR3 length is 14 residues.

A word on this clone: In the same sample, other DNA sequences code for this CDR3. The V gene is TRBV27, the J gene TRBJ1-2; tentative D call: TRBD1 (6 bases). V was cut by 3 bases and J by 4 bases, with 9 bases left in between. The CDR3 spans 13 residues. Germline V CDR1 and CDR2: MNHEY, SMNVEV (reference sequence). CDR3 sequence: CASSFGQSYGYTF. In nucleotides, the CDR3 is TGTGCCAGCAGTTTCGGACAGTCCTATGGCTACACCTTC.

The chain links TRBV27 to TRBJ1-3, with no clear D. Trimming took off 2 bases at V and 4 bases at J, with 9 bases between the two ends. The CDR3 is 14 amino acids. Germline CDR1 MNHEY, CDR2 SMNVEV (reference sequence). The CDR3 nucleotides are TGTGCCAGCAGTTTAGAGCAGACCGGAAACACCATATATTTT. It translates to CASSLEQTGNTIYF.

The chain employs TRBV13 and TRBJ2-5; possibly TRBD1 for D (6 bases). Germline CDR1 and CDR2: PRHDT and FYEKMQ (reference sequence). Trimming removed 1 base at V and 2 bases at J, with 11 bases between. The CDR3 is made up of 15 amino acids. The CDR3 sequence: CASSLVQGKQETQYF. In nucleotides, the CDR3 is TGTGCCAGCAGCTTAGTGCAGGGGAAACAAGAGACCCAGTACTTC.

V gene TRBV11-3 combines with J gene TRBJ2-5; 7 bases agree with TRBD2. Germline V CDR1 and CDR2: SGHNT, YENEEA. Losses at the gene ends were 5 bases for V and 4 bases for J; bases not matched to a gene: 10. This CDR3 is 15 amino acids long. The CDR3 DNA reads TGTGCCAGCAGCCCCGGGGAGGGAGAGGCAGAGACCCAGTACTTC. Encoded protein: CASSPGEGEAETQYF. Based on the CDR3 plus reference TRBV11-3 and TRBJ2-5, the full variable domain is EAGVVQSPRYKIIEKKQPVAFWCNPISGHNTLYWYLQNLGQGPELLIRYENEEAVDDSQLPKDRFSAERLKGVDSTLKIQPAELGDSAVYLCASSPGEGEAETQYFGPGTRLLVL.

The chain joins TRBV11-2 to TRBJ2-7; D gene unclear. CDR3 length: 14 residues. Germline V lookup: CDR1 SGHAT, CDR2 FQNNGV. The V gene lost 1 base and the J gene lost 3 bases, with 10 bases spanning the gap. The CDR3 here is CASSLVEEVYEQYF. The CDR3 coding sequence is TGTGCCAGCAGCTTAGTAGAAGAGGTCTACGAGCAGTACTTC. Based on the CDR3 plus reference TRBV11-2 and TRBJ2-7, the full variable domain is EAGVAQSPRYKIIEKRQSVAFWCNPISGHATLYWYQQILGQGPKLLIQFQNNGVVDDSQLPKDRFSAERLKGVDSTLKIQPAKLEDSAVYLCASSLVEEVYEQYFGPGTRLTVT.

This chain connects TRBV30 to TRBJ2-1; unclear D gene. V was cut by 4 bases and J by 4 bases, with 14 bases left in between. The CDR3 has 14 residues. Germline assignment: CDR1 GTSNPN and CDR2 SVGIG (reference sequence). The CDR3 loop reads CAWTPGGQYNEQFF. CDR3 DNA: TGTGCCTGGACTCCGGGTGGGCAATACAATGAGCAGTTCTTC. Using reference TRBV30 and TRBJ2-1 for the parts outside the CDR3, the full variable domain is SQTIHQWPATLVQPVGSPLSLECTVEGTSNPNLYWYRQAAGRGLQLLFYSVGIGQISSEVPQNLSASRPQDRQFILSSKKLLLSDSGFYLCAWTPGGQYNEQFFGPGTRLTVL.

The chain combines TRBV4-1 with TRBJ2-4, with D possibly being TRBD2 (5 bases). This CDR3 spans 16 amino acids. Germline CDR1 reads MGHRA; CDR2 reads YSYEKL. Deletions cut 1 base from V and 3 bases from J, with 13 bases between. CDR3 sequence: CASSQGPSSVKNIQYF. The CDR3 DNA follows: TGCGCCAGCAGCCAAGGCCCTAGTAGCGTCAAAAACATTCAGTACTTC.